The 27 T cell receptor beta chains below were found in one sample sequenced in a study of cytomegalovirus exposure and HLA in healthy donors. PCR was performed using 60 Vbeta and 13 Jbeta primers. Assay used: immunoSEQ multiplex PCR; TCRdb lists only in-frame clones, some missing. The sample carries 75,000 to 100,000 clones, about 80% recorded once. Sequencing used PBMCs. The receptor source for this set is a man aged 25 to 45 in good health and CMV-seronegative.

This chain links TRBV27 with TRBJ2-7; 7 bases align to TRBD1. Germline loops: CDR1 MNHEY, CDR2 SMNVEV (reference sequence). The V gene end was trimmed by 2 bases and the J gene end by 3 bases; junction bases not matched to a gene: 10. This CDR3 contains 16 residues. CDR3 amino acids: CASSLQRTGLRYEQYF. CDR3 bases: TGTGCCAGCAGTTTACAACGGACAGGCCTACGCTACGAGCAGTACTTC.

The chain joins TRBV7-2 to TRBJ1-1, with D maybe TRBD1 (5 bases). CDR1 and CDR2 (germline): SGHTA, FQGNSA. Trimming shortened V by 0 bases and J by 0 bases, and 8 bases separated the two germline ends. CDR3 length: 15 residues. The CDR3 spells CASSLAPGMNTEAFF. The CDR3 region has the DNA TGTGCCAGCAGCTTAGCCCCAGGGATGAACACTGAAGCTTTCTTT.

There are a few counts of this clone. The chain links TRBV6-1 to TRBJ2-1, with 8 nucleotides matching TRBD2. The V gene end was trimmed by 2 bases and the J gene end by 9 bases; junction bases not matched to a gene: 9. Germline CDR1 and CDR2: MNHNS and SASEGT. The CDR3 covers 15 residues. The CDR3 reads CASSEIQRERSEQFF. CDR3 bases: TGTGCCAGCAGTGAAATTCAGCGGGAGAGGAGTGAGCAGTTCTTC.

The V call is TRBV7-8, the J call TRBJ2-1; perhaps TRBD2 as D (6 bases). Germline V gene lookup returns CDR1 SGHVS and CDR2 FQNEAQ. The CDR3 runs 14 residues. Trimming stripped 7 bases from V and 2 bases from J, with 12 bases between. DNA of the CDR3: TGTGCCAGCATTTCCCGGGGGACCTACAATGAGCAGTTCTTC. Translation gives CASISRGTYNEQFF.

This clone has a single count. The gene calls are TRBV7-9 and TRBJ2-5; 7 bases line up with TRBD1. Germline CDR1 and CDR2: SEHNR and FQNEAQ (reference sequence). The junction had 7 bases not matched to a gene; V was cut back by 1 base and J by 5 bases. CDR3 length: 15 residues. The CDR3 here is CASSLGQGRVETQYF. The CDR3 coding sequence is TGTGCCAGCAGCTTAGGACAGGGAAGGGTGGAGACCCAGTACTTC.

The chain joins TRBV9 to TRBJ1-1; the D gene is possibly TRBD1 (6 bases). The germline V gene encodes CDR1 SGDLS and CDR2 YYNGEE. The V end was cut by 3 bases, the J end by 3 bases, with 12 bases between. The CDR3 has 14 amino acids. The CDR3: CASSAQGMDTEAFF. The CDR3 DNA reads TGTGCCAGCAGCGCACAGGGAATGGACACTGAAGCTTTCTTT.

V and J are TRBV2 and TRBJ1-3; 10 bases are a match to TRBD1. Per the germline V gene, CDR1 is SNHLY and CDR2 is FYNNEI. The ends lost 6 bases at V and 1 base at J; junction bases unmatched: 0. This CDR3 contains 14 residues. CDR3 nucleotides: TGTGCCAGCAGGGGACAGGGGTCTGGAAACACCATATATTTT. Translated: CASRGQGSGNTIYF.

This clone was detected a few times. The rearrangement uses TRBV6-1 and TRBJ2-7; D remains ambiguous. Germline V gene sequence: CDR1 MNHNS, CDR2 SASEGT. The V gene lost 2 bases and the J gene lost 3 bases, with 11 bases spanning the gap. The CDR3 has 14 residues. The CDR3 DNA follows: TGTGCCAGCAGTGAATTGGGCTGGGACTACGAGCAGTACGTC. Translating it yields CASSELGWDYEQYV.

The chain uses TRBV29-1 and TRBJ2-7; D possibly corresponds to TRBD1 (5 bases). This CDR3 has 14 residues. Trimming cost V 1 base and J 2 bases, with 12 bases left between them. CDR1 is SQVTM, CDR2 ANQGSEA, per germline. The CDR3 protein is CSVEGAGNPYEQYF. In DNA, the CDR3 is TGCAGCGTTGAAGGGGCAGGGAATCCCTACGAGCAGTACTTC.

The chain is built from TRBV25-1 and TRBJ2-3; 8 nucleotides align to TRBD2. Germline CDR1 is MGHDK and CDR2 is SYGVNS. CDR3 length equals 16 residues. Losses at the gene ends were 2 bases for V and 0 bases for J; bases not matched to a gene: 4. Here the CDR3 reads CASSEGGGGSTDTQYF. The CDR3 nucleotides are TGTGCCAGCAGTGAAGGAGGCGGGGGGAGCACAGATACGCAGTATTTT.

The chain carries TRBV5-8 and TRBJ1-5, with D unclear. The germline V gene encodes CDR1 SGHTS and CDR2 YDEGEE. There are 15 residues in the CDR3. Trimming stripped 4 bases from V and 0 bases from J, with 11 bases between. The CDR3 coding sequence is TGTGCCAGCAGCCGGGTTCCGAATAGCAATCAGCCCCAGCATTTT. This sequence encodes CASSRVPNSNQPQHF.

V gene TRBV11-2 combines with J gene TRBJ2-4; no definite D call. The germline CDR1 and CDR2 sequences are SGHAT and FQNNGV. The CDR3 totals 15 residues. Trimming cost V 0 bases and J 6 bases, with 12 bases left between them. CDR3 region: CASSLDRVIRNIQYF. The CDR3 DNA sequence: TGTGCCAGCAGCTTAGATCGGGTTATTAGAAACATTCAGTACTTC.

The J gene is TRBJ2-3, the V gene TRBV27; maybe TRBD1 (5 bases). Germline CDR1 is MNHEY and CDR2 is SMNVEV (reference sequence). V gave up 6 bases and J gave up 7 bases, with 11 bases separating them. This CDR3 comprises 12 residues. Here the CDR3 DNA reads TGTGCCAGCAGACAGACAGTACATACGCAGTATTTT. Protein sequence: CASRQTVHTQYF.

This clone has a handful of counts. CDR3 protein: CASSSLPGPNEKLFF. The CDR3 DNA follows: TGTGCCAGCAGCTCACTACCAGGGCCTAATGAAAAACTGTTTTTT. This sequence joins TRBV5-8 and TRBJ1-4; tentatively, D is TRBD1 (5 bases). This CDR3 has 15 residues. Deletions cut 3 bases from V and 3 bases from J, with 12 bases between. Germline CDR1 and CDR2: SGHTS and YDEGEE.

The chain recombines TRBV7-9 with TRBJ2-2; no reliable D call. The germline V and J ends were trimmed by 5 bases and 0 bases, with 4 bases remaining between them. The CDR3 contains 13 residues. The germline gives CDR1 SEHNR, CDR2 FQNEAQ (reference sequence). CDR3 in amino acids: CASSLSNTGELFF. As DNA, the CDR3 is TGTGCCAGCAGCCTTTCGAACACCGGGGAGCTGTTTTTT.

The gene calls are TRBV14 and TRBJ2-1; D not certain. Trimming removed 0 bases from V and 4 bases from J, with 13 bases in between. The germline V gene encodes CDR1 SGHDN and CDR2 FVKESK. CDR3 length equals 16 residues. CDR3 residues: CASSQEGALQYNEQFF. The CDR3, as DNA: TGTGCCAGCAGCCAAGAAGGTGCCTTACAGTACAATGAGCAGTTCTTC.

The rearrangement uses TRBV5-6 and TRBJ2-4, with TRBD1 as a possible D gene (5 bases). Per the germline V gene, CDR1 is SGHDT and CDR2 is YYEEEE. CDR3 length equals 11 residues. V lost 3 bases, J lost 9 bases, and 7 bases lay in between. CDR3 sequence (DNA): TGTGCCAGCAGCTGGGGCCTCATTCAGTACTTC. This translates into CASSWGLIQYF. Full variable domain (outside the CDR3, taken from reference TRBV5-6 and TRBJ2-4): DAGVTQSPTHLIKTRGQQVTLRCSPKSGHDTVSWYQQALGQGPQFIFQYYEEEERQRGNFPDRFSGHQFPNYSSELNVNALLLGDSALYLCASSWGLIQYFGAGTRLSVL.

This rearrangement joins TRBV9 to TRBJ1-1; 7 positions match TRBD1. Per the germline V gene, CDR1 is SGDLS and CDR2 is YYNGEE. The CDR3 has 15 amino acids. V was pared by 4 bases and J by 0 bases, with 6 bases of the junction left unmatched. The CDR3 bases are TGTGCCAGCAGCTCACAGGGGCCTTTGAACACTGAAGCTTTCTTT. The encoded protein is CASSSQGPLNTEAFF.

The chain has TRBV7-8 and TRBJ1-2, with TRBD1 matching 7 bases. V shed 1 base, J shed 8 bases, and the junction held 4 bases outside the gene matches. The germline V gene has CDR1 SGHVS and CDR2 FQNEAQ. The CDR3 runs 13 residues. The CDR3 nucleotides are TGTGCCAGCAGCTTAGGGAGACAGGGAGGCTACACCTTC. It yields the protein CASSLGRQGGYTF.

V is TRBV25-1 and J is TRBJ2-1; 9 bases match TRBD1. The V and J ends lost 10 bases and 10 bases, in that order; junction bases with no gene match: 14. Germline V gene data show CDR1 as MGHDK and CDR2 as SYGVNS. The CDR3 has 14 amino acids. The CDR3 DNA is TGTGCCACCACATATGGGACAGGGTATAACGAGCAGTTCTTC. It translates to CATTYGTGYNEQFF. Complete variable domain (other parts from reference TRBV25-1 and TRBJ2-1): EADIYQTPRYLVIGTGKKITLECSQTMGHDKMYWYQQDPGMELHLIHYSYGVNSTEKGDLSSESTVSRIRTEHFPLTLESARPSHTSQYLCATTYGTGYNEQFFGPGTRLTVL.

This clone showed up just once. This sequence joins TRBV5-4 and TRBJ1-6; D may be TRBD1 (6 bases). This CDR3 is built from 16 residues. Between the trimmed V and J ends, which lost 4 bases and 7 bases, there was a span of 18 bases. CDR1 is SGHNT and CDR2 is YYREEE in the germline V gene (reference sequence). The CDR3 loop reads CASSPVSGTQNSPLHF. In DNA, the CDR3 is TGTGCCAGCAGCCCGGTTTCCGGGACACAAAATTCACCCCTCCACTTT.

This clone was found a few times. The V and J genes are TRBV25-1 and TRBJ1-6; D might be TRBD1 (6 bases). The CDR3 loop spans 14 amino acids. V lost 6 bases and J 7 bases, leaving 13 bases between the germline ends. From germline, CDR1 is MGHDK and CDR2 SYGVNS. The CDR3 coding sequence is TGTGCCAGCAGCATGACAGGTTGGAATTCACCCCTCCACTTT. It is translated as CASSMTGWNSPLHF.

J is TRBJ2-2 and V is TRBV29-1, with 8 positions matching TRBD1. CDR1 is SQVTM and CDR2 is ANQGSEA in the germline V gene. V shed 7 bases, J shed 1 base, and the junction held 5 bases outside the gene matches. CDR3 length equals 14 residues. The CDR3 is CSATDRVNTGELFF. The DNA of the CDR3 is TGCAGCGCCACGGACAGGGTGAACACCGGGGAGCTGTTTTTT.

The gene calls are TRBV6-5 and TRBJ1-2, with a tentative D call TRBD1 (6 bases). Trimming pared 5 bases from V and 3 bases from J, leaving 16 bases between. CDR1 is MNHEY and CDR2 is SVGAGI in the germline V gene. The CDR3 runs to 15 residues. CDR3 DNA sequence: TGTGCCAGCAGTGGCATTTTGGACAGCCACTATGGCTACACCTTC. Encoded protein: CASSGILDSHYGYTF.

The chain links TRBV5-5 to TRBJ2-7; 7 bases map to TRBD1. Looked up from germline, CDR1 is SGHKS and CDR2 is YYEKEE (reference sequence). The CDR3 runs 15 residues. V lost 0 bases and J lost 3; bases outside the gene matches: 6. As DNA, the CDR3 is TGTGCCAGCAGCTTGGATGGGACAGATGGCTACGAGCAGTACTTC. It is translated as CASSLDGTDGYEQYF.

This clone has just one count. V usage is TRBV5-4 and J usage is TRBJ2-3, with TRBD2 matching 12 bases. The junction had 5 bases not matched to a gene; V was cut back by 5 bases and J by 4 bases. Germline CDR1 SGHNT, CDR2 YYREEE (reference sequence). This CDR3 region has 15 residues. DNA for the CDR3: TGTGCCAGCAGAACTAGCGGGGGGCTGGCAGATACGCAGTATTTT. Amino acids: CASRTSGGLADTQYF.

V is TRBV19 and J is TRBJ1-2; 7 positions agree with TRBD1. Trimming at V came to 5 bases and at J to 2 bases, leaving 8 bases not matched to a gene. Germline CDR1 reads LNHDA; CDR2 reads SQIVND (reference sequence). The CDR3 covers 15 residues. The CDR3 nucleotides read TGTGCCAGTAGTGGAGGACAGGCAAACAACTATGGCTACACCTTC. Translated: CASSGGQANNYGYTF.